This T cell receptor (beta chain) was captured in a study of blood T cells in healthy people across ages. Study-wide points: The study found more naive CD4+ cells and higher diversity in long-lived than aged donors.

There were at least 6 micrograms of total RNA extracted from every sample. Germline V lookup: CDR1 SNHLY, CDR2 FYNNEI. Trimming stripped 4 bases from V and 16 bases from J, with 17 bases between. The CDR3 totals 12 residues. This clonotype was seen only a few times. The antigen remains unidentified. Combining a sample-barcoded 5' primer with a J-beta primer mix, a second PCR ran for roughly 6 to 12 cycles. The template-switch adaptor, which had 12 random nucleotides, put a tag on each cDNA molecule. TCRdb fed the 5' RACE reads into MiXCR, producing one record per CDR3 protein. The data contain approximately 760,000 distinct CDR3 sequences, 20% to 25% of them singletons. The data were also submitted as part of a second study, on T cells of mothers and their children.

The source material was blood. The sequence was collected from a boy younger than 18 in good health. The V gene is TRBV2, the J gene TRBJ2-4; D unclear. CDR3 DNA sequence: TGTGCCAGCAGTGTGTTAGGACCACTCTCTTACTTC. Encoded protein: CASSVLGPLSYF. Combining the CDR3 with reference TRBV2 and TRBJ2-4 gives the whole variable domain EPEVTQTPSHQVTQMGQEVILRCVPISNHLYFYWYRQILGQKVEFLVSFYNNEISEKSEIFDDQFSVERPDGSNFTLKIRSTKLEDSAMYFCASSVLGPLSYFGAGTRLSVL.